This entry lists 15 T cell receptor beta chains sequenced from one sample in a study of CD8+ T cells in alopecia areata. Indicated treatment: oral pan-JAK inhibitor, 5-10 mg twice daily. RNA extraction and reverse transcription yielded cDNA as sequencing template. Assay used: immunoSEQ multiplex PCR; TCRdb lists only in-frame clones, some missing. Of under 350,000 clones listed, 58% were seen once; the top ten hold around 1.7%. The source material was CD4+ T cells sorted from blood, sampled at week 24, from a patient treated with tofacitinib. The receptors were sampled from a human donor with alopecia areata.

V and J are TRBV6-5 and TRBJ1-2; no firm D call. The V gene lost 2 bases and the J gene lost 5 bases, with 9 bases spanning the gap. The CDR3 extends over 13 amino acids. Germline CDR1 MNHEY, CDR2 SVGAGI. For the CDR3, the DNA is TGTGCCAGCAGTTACGAGGAATCGTATGGCTACACCTTC. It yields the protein CASSYEESYGYTF.

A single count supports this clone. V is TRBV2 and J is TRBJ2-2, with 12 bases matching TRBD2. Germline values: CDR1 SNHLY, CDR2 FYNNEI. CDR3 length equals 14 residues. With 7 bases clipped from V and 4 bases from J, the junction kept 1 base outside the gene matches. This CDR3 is CASKGLAGTGELFF. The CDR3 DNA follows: TGTGCCAGCAAGGGACTAGCGGGCACCGGGGAGCTGTTTTTT.

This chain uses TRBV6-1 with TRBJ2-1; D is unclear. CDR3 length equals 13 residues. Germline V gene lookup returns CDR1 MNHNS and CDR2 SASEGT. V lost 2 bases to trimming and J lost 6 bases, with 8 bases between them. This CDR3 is CASSESPGNEQFF. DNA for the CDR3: TGTGCCAGCAGTGAATCTCCGGGCAATGAGCAGTTCTTC.

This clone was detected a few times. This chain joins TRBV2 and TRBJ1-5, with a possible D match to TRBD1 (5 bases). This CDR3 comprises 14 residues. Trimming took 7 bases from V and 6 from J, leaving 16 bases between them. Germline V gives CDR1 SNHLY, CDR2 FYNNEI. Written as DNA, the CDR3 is TGTGCCAGCAAGGGCCCGGCAGGGCCTCAGCCCCAGCATTTT. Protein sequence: CASKGPAGPQPQHF.

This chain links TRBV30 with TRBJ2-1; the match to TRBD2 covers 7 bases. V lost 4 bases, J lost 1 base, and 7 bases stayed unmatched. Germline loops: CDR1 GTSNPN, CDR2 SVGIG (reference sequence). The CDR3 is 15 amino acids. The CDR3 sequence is CAWISMGGSYNEQFF. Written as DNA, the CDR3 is TGTGCCTGGATATCCATGGGGGGGTCCTACAATGAGCAGTTCTTC.

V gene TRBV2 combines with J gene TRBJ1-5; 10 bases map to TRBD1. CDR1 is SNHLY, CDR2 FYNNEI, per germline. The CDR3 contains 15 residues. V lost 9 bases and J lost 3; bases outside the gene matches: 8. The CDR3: CARHPGQGNNQPQHF. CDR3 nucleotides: TGTGCCAGACATCCGGGACAGGGGAACAATCAGCCCCAGCATTTT. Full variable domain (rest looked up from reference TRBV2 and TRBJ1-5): EPEVTQTPSHQVTQMGQEVILRCVPISNHLYFYWYRQILGQKVEFLVSFYNNEISEKSEIFDDQFSVERPDGSNFTLKIRSTKLEDSAMYFCARHPGQGNNQPQHFGDGTRLSIL.

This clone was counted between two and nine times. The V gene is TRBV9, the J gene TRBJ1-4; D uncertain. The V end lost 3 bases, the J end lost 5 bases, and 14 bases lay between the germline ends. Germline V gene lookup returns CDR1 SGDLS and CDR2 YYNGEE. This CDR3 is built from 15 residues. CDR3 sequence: CASSALAGLNEKLFF. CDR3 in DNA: TGTGCCAGCAGCGCCCTCGCCGGGCTCAATGAAAAACTGTTTTTT.

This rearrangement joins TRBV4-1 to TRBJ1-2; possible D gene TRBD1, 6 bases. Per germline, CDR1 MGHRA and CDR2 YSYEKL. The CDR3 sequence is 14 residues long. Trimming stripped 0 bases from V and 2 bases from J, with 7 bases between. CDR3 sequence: CASSQEQGNYGYTF. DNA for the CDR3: TGCGCCAGCAGCCAAGAACAGGGAAACTATGGCTACACCTTC.

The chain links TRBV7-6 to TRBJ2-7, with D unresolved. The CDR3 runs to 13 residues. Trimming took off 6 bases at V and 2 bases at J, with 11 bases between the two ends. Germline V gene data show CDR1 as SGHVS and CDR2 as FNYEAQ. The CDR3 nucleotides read TGTGCCAGCAGGAGTTACGATACCTACGAGCAGTACTTC. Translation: CASRSYDTYEQYF. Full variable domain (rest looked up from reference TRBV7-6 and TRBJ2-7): GAGVSQSPRYKVTKRGQDVALRCDPISGHVSLYWYRQALGQGPEFLTYFNYEAQQDKSGLPNDRFSAERPEGSISTLTIQRTEQRDSAMYRCASRSYDTYEQYFGPGTRLTVT.

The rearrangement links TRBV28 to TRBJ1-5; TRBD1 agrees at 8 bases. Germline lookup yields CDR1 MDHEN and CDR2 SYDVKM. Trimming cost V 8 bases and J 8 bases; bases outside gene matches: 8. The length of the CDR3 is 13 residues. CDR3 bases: TGTGCCAGCGGTTCAGGGGGCTACGAGCCCCAGCATTTT. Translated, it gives CASGSGGYEPQHF.

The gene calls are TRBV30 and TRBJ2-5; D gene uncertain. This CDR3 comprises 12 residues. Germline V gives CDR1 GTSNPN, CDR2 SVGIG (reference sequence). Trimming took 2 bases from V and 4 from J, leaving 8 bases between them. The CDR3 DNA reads TGTGCCTGGAGTCCAGCGAGAGAGACCCAGTACTTC. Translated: CAWSPARETQYF.

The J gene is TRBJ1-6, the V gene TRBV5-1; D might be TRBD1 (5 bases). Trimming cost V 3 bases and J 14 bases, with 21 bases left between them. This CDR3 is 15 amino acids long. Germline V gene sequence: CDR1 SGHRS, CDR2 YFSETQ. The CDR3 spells CASSSGPGESISLHF. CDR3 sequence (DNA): TGCGCCAGCAGCTCTGGCCCGGGGGAATCTATATCCCTCCACTTT.

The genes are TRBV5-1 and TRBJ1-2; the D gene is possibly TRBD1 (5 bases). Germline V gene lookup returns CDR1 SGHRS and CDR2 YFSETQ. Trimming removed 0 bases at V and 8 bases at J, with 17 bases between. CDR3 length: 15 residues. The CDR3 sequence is CASSLEGDSIKGYTF. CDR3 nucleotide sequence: TGCGCCAGCAGCTTGGAAGGGGACTCAATCAAGGGCTACACCTTC.

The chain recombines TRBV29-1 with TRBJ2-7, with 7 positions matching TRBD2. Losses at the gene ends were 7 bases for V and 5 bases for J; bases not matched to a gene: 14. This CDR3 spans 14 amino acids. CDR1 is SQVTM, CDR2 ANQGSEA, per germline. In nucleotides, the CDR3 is TGCAGCGCAGCCGGGAGGACGTCACCTAACGAGCAGTACTTC. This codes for CSAAGRTSPNEQYF.

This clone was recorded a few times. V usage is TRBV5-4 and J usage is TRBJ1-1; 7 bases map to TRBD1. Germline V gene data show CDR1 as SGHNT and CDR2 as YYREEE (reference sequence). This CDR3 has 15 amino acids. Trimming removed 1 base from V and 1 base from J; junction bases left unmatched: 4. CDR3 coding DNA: TGTGCCAGCAGCTTGTCAAGACAGGGGAACACTGAAGCTTTCTTT. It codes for CASSLSRQGNTEAFF.